This is a list of T cell receptor beta chains from one sample in a study of blood T cell repertoires in COVID-19. The table came from immunoSEQ multiplex PCR; TCRdb's copy has only in-frame clones and leaves some out. The sample holds some 45,000 clones, roughly 88% seen once. The sample comprised peripheral blood. These receptors all come from a human donor in a cohort sampled during active COVID-19. Both conserved end residues are trimmed from each CDR3. Fields, in order: J gene, V gene, CDR3 length, CDR3 protein.

J gene: TRBJ2-3; V gene: TRBV2; CDR3 length: 12; CDR3 protein: ASSESGNTDTQY
J gene: TRBJ1-2; V gene: TRBV7-2; CDR3 length: 12; CDR3 protein: ASSFRGGPDGYT
J gene: TRBJ2-3; V gene: TRBV5-8; CDR3 length: 12; CDR3 protein: ASRPGQGANTQY
J gene: TRBJ1-5; V gene: TRBV2; CDR3 length: 12; CDR3 protein: ASTQREGSQPQH
J gene: TRBJ2-7; V gene: TRBV30; CDR3 length: 11; CDR3 protein: AWSSDRGYEQY
J gene: TRBJ2-7; V gene: TRBV25-1; CDR3 length: 14; CDR3 protein: ASSADRDRGSYEQY
J gene: TRBJ1-5; V gene: TRBV9; CDR3 length: 13; CDR3 protein: ASSPSQGNNQPQH
J gene: TRBJ2-7; V gene: TRBV11-2; CDR3 length: 13; CDR3 protein: ASSLVMASSYEQY
J gene: TRBJ2-1; V gene: TRBV7-2; CDR3 length: 14; CDR3 protein: ASSLDAGGPYNEQF
J gene: TRBJ1-3; V gene: TRBV5-4; CDR3 length: 15; CDR3 protein: ASSSTGTGMGGNTIY
J gene: TRBJ2-3; V gene: TRBV11-3; CDR3 length: 12; CDR3 protein: ASSLGGGSDTQY
J gene: TRBJ1-2; V gene: TRBV3-1/TRBV3-2; CDR3 length: 13; CDR3 protein: ASSPETGPLYGYT
J gene: TRBJ1-6; V gene: TRBV7-2; CDR3 length: 14; CDR3 protein: ASSSVGTGGVSPLH
J gene: TRBJ2-3; V gene: TRBV30; CDR3 length: 13; CDR3 protein: AWRTGSGGTDTQY
J gene: TRBJ1-1; V gene: TRBV4-2; CDR3 length: 14; CDR3 protein: ASSQEGGSLNTEAF
J gene: TRBJ1-2; V gene: TRBV7-2; CDR3 length: 10; CDR3 protein: ASSLSAGGPT
J gene: TRBJ2-2; V gene: TRBV6-5; CDR3 length: 13; CDR3 protein: ASSHDRGNTGELF
J gene: TRBJ2-1; V gene: TRBV7-3; CDR3 length: 10; CDR3 protein: ASSFQGNEQF
J gene: TRBJ2-5; V gene: TRBV29-1; CDR3 length: 11; CDR3 protein: SVLPGLGETQY
J gene: TRBJ1-2; V gene: TRBV19; CDR3 length: 15; CDR3 protein: ASRLGQGQRRNYGYT
J gene: TRBJ1-6; V gene: TRBV19; CDR3 length: 11; CDR3 protein: ASSIDRGSPLH
J gene: TRBJ1-2; V gene: TRBV10-3; CDR3 length: 13; CDR3 protein: AISETSGRNYGYT
J gene: TRBJ1-2; V gene: TRBV9; CDR3 length: 12; CDR3 protein: ASSPTGASYGYT
J gene: TRBJ2-3; V gene: TRBV6-6; CDR3 length: 13; CDR3 protein: ASSYSRGGTDTQY